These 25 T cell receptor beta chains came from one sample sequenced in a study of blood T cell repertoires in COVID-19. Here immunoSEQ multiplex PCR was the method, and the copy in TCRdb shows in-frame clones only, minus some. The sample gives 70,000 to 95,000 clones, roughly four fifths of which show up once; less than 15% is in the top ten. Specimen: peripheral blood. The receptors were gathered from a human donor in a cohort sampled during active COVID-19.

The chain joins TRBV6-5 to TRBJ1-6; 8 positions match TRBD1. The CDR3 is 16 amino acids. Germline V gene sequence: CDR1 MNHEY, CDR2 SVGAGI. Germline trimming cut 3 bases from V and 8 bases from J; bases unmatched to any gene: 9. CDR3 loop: CASSYNPGQADSPLHF. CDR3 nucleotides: TGTGCCAGCAGTTATAACCCGGGACAGGCGGATTCACCCCTCCACTTT.

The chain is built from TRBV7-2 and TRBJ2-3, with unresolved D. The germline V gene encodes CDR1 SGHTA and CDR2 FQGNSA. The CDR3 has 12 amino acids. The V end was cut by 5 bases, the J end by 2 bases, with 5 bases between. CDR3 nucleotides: TGTGCCAGCAGCGAGTACACAGATACGCAGTATTTT. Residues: CASSEYTDTQYF.

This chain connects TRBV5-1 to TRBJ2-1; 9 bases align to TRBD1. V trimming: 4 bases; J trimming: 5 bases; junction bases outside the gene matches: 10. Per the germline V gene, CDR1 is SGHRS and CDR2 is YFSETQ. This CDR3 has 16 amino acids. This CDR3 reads CASSLTRGQGNNEQFF. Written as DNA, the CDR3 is TGCGCCAGCAGCCTCACTCGGGGACAGGGTAACAATGAGCAGTTCTTC.

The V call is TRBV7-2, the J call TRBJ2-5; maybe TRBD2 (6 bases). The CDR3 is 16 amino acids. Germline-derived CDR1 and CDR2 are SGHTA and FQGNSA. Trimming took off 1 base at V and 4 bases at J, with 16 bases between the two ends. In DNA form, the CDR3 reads TGTGCCAGCAGCTTAGATATCGGTGGGAGGATAGAGACCCAGTACTTC. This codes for CASSLDIGGRIETQYF. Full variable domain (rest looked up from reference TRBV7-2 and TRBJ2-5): GAGVSQSPSNKVTEKGKDVELRCDPISGHTALYWYRQSLGQGLEFLIYFQGNSAPDKSGLPSDRFSAERTGGSVSTLTIQRTQQEDSAVYLCASSLDIGGRIETQYFGPGTRLLVL.

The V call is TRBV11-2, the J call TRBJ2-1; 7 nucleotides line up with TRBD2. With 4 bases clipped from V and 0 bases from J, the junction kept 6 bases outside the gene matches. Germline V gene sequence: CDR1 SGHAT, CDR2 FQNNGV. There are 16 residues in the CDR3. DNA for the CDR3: TGTGCCAGCAGCTCCCGGGGCGGGAGCTCCTACAATGAGCAGTTCTTC. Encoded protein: CASSSRGGSSYNEQFF.

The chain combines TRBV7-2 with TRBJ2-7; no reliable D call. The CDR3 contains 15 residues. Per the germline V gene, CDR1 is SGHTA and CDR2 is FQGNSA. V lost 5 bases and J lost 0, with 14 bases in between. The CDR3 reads CASSPRSLSSYEQYF. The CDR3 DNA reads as TGTGCCAGCAGCCCGCGGTCCCTAAGCTCCTACGAGCAGTACTTC.

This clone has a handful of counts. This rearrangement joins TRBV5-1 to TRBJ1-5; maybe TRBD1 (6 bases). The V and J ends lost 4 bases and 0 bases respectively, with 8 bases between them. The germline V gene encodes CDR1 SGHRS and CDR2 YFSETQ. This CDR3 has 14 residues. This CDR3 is CASSQDSSNQPQHF. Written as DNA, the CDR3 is TGCGCCAGCAGCCAGGACAGTAGCAATCAGCCCCAGCATTTT.

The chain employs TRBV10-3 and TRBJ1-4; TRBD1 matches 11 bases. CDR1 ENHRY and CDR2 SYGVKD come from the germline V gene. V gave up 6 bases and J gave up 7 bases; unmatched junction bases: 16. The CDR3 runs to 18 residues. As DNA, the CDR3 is TGTGCCATCAGCAGGGACAGGGGGTTTTTTGCGGGAAGTGAAAAACTGTTTTTT. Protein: CAISRDRGFFAGSEKLFF.

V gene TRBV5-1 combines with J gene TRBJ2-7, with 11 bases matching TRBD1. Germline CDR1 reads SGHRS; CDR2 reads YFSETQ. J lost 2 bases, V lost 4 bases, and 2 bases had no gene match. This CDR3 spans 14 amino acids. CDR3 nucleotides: TGCGCCAGCAGCACGGGACAGGGGGCCTACGAGCAGTACTTC. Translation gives CASSTGQGAYEQYF.

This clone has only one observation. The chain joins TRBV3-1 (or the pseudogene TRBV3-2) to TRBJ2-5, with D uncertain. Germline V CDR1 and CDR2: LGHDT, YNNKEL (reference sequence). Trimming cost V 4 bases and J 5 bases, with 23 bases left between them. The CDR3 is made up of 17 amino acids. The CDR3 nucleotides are TGTGCCAGCAGCCGGCGCGTTTCGGAGCTGGTCGGGGAGACCCAGTACTTC. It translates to CASSRRVSELVGETQYF.

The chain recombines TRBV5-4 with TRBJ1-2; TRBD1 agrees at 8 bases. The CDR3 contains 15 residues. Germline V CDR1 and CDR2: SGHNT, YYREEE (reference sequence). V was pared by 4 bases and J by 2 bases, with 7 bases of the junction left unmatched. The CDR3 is CASSPPGQGNYGYTF. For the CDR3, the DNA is TGTGCCAGCAGCCCCCCCGGACAGGGCAACTATGGCTACACCTTC.

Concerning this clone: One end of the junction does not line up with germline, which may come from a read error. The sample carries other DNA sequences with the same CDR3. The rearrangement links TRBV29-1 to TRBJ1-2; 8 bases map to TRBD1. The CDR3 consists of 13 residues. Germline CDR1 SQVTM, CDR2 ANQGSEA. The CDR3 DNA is TGTAGCGTCGGGACAGGAAAAGACTATGGCTACACCTTC. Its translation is CSVGTGKDYGYTF.

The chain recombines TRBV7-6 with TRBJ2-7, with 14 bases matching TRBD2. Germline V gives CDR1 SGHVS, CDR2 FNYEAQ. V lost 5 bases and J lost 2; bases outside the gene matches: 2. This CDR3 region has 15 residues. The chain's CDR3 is CASSGTSGGTYEQYF. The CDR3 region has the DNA TGTGCCAGCAGCGGGACTAGCGGGGGAACCTACGAGCAGTACTTC.

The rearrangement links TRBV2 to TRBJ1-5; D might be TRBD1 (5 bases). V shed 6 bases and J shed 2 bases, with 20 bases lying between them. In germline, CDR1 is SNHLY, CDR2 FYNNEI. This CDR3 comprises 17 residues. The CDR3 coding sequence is TGTGCCAGCAGCTTCTCTGGGGGGGTCCTACGCAATCAGCCCCAGCATTTT. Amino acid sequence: CASSFSGGVLRNQPQHF.

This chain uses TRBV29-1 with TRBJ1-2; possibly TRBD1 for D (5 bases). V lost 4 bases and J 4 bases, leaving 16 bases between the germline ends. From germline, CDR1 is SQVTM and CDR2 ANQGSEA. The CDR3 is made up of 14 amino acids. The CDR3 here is CSVGPGRGGYGYTF. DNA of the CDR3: TGCAGCGTTGGTCCGGGGAGGGGCGGCTATGGCTACACCTTC. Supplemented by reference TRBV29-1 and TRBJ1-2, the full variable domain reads SAVISQKPSRDICQRGTSLTIQCQVDSQVTMMFWYRQQPGQSLTLIATANQGSEATYESGFVIDKFPISRPNLTFSTLTVSNMSPEDSSIYLCSVGPGRGGYGYTFGSGTRLTVV.

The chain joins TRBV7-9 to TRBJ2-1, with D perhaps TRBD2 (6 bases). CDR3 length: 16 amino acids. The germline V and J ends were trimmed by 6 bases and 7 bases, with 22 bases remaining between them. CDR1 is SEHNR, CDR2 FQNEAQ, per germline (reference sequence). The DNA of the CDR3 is TGTGCCAGCAGTAGAAAGACCGGGACTGATCGGAATGAGCAGTTCTTC. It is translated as CASSRKTGTDRNEQFF.

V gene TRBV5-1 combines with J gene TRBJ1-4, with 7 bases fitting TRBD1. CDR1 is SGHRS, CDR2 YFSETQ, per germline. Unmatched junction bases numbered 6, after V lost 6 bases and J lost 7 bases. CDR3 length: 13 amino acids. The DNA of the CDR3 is TGCGCCAGCACCGGGACAGCGAGTGAAAAACTGTTTTTT. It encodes CASTGTASEKLFF.

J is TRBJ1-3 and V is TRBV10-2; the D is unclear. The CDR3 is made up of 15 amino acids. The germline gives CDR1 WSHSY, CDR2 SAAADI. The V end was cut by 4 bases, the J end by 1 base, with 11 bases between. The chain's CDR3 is CASSAVPGSGNTIYF. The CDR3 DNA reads TGCGCCAGCAGTGCTGTTCCGGGTTCTGGAAACACCATATATTTT.

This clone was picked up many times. The CDR3 DNA reads TGTGCCAGCAGCCAGGGGCCAGGGCGGGGGGACTCCTACGAGCAGTACTTC. Its translation: CASSQGPGRGDSYEQYF. The gene calls are TRBV4-2 and TRBJ2-7; TRBD2 matches at 8 bases. The germline gives CDR1 LGHNA, CDR2 YNFKEQ. The CDR3 has 17 amino acids. V was pared by 3 bases and J by 0 bases, with 10 bases of the junction left unmatched.

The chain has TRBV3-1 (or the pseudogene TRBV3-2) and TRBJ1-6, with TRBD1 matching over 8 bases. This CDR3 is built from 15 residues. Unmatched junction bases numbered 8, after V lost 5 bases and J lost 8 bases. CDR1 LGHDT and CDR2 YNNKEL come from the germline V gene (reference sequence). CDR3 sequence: CASSSGQGQYSPLHF. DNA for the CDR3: TGTGCCAGCAGCTCCGGACAGGGCCAATATTCACCCCTCCACTTT.

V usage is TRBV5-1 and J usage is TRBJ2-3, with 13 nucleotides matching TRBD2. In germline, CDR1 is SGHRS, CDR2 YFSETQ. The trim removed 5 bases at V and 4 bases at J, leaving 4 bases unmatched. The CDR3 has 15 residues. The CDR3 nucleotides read TGCGCCAGCAGTCTAGGACTAGCGGGGGCAGATACGCAGTATTTT. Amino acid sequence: CASSLGLAGADTQYF.

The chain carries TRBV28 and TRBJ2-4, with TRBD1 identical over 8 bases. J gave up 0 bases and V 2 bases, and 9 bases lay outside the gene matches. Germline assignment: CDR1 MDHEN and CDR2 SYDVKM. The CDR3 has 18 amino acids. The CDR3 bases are TGTGCCAGCAGTTTAACCCGGACAGGGTTACTAGCCAAAAACATTCAGTACTTC. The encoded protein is CASSLTRTGLLAKNIQYF.

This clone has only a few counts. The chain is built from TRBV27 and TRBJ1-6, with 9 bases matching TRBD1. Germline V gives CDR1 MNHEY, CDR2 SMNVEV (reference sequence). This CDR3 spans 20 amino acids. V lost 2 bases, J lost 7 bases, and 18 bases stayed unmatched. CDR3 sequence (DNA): TGTGCCAGCAGTTTACAGGTGGGACAGGGAAAATGGTTTGAGAATTCACCCCTCCACTTT. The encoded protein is CASSLQVGQGKWFENSPLHF.

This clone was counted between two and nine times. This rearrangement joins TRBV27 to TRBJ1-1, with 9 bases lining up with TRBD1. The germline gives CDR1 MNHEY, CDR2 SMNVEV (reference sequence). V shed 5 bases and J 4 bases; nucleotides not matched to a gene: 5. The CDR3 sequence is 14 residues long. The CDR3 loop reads CASSIRTGATEAFF. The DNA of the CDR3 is TGTGCCAGCAGTATACGGACAGGGGCCACTGAAGCTTTCTTT.

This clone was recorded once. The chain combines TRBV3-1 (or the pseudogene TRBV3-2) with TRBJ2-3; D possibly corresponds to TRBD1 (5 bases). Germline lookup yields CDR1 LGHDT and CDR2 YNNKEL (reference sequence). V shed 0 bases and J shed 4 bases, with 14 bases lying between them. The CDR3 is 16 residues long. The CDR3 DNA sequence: TGTGCCAGCAGCCAAGATGGCCAGGGAAAGGCAGATACGCAGTATTTT. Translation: CASSQDGQGKADTQYF.